Listed below are T cell receptor beta chains from one sample, sequenced in a study of Ad26.COV2.S vaccination and SARS-CoV-2 variants. The data were produced by immunoSEQ multiplex PCR, yet TCRdb's version contains in-frame clones alone and is incomplete. The sample includes about 410,000 clones, roughly nine tenths of them seen just once. The material sequenced was peripheral blood, taken in a trial of Ad26.COV2.S vaccine versus placebo. The receptor set was obtained from a person aged 18 to 65 who received the Ad26.COV2.S COVID-19 vaccine or a placebo. Each CDR3 is given with its conserved first and last residue. The D gene is left open where the match is weak. Clone size is not always given. Where it is, it says once, few, many or a class for expanded clones.

>TRBJ1-2|TRBD1|TRBV6-1|-
CASSERTGLYGYTF
TGTGCCAGCAGTGAAAGGACAGGCCTCTATGGCTACACCTTC
>TRBJ1-3|-|TRBV10-3|-
CAISDAGTVSGNTIYF
TGTGCCATCAGTGACGCTGGAACAGTCTCTGGAAACACCATATATTTT
>TRBJ1-6|-|TRBV7-9|-
CASSQLGRDNSPLHF
TGTGCCAGCAGCCAATTGGGACGTGATAATTCACCCCTCCACTTT
>TRBJ2-7|-|TRBV23-1|-
CASLYEQYF
TGCGCCAGCTTATACGAGCAGTACTTC
>TRBJ2-7|TRBD1|TRBV29-1|few
CSVMRDRDYEQYF
TGCAGCGTTATGCGGGACAGGGACTACGAGCAGTACTTC
>TRBJ2-1|-|TRBV24-1|-
CATGAGGAYNEQFF
TGTGCCACCGGGGCCGGGGGCGCCTACAATGAGCAGTTCTTC
>TRBJ2-1|-|TRBV14|-
CASSQGGPFSYNEQFF
TGTGCCAGCAGCCAGGGCGGACCGTTCTCTTACAATGAGCAGTTCTTC
>TRBJ2-1|TRBD2|TRBV20-1|-
CSASTLRGGRHEQFF
TGCAGTGCTAGTACTTTGCGGGGGGGCCGACATGAGCAGTTCTTC
>TRBJ1-4|-|TRBV2|-
CASRGDNEKLFF
TGTGCCAGCCGGGGGGATAATGAAAAACTGTTTTTT
>TRBJ1-3|TRBD1|TRBV7-6|few
CASSSLTGPGNTIYF
TGTGCCAGCAGCTCCCTGACAGGGCCCGGAAACACCATATATTTT
>TRBJ2-3|-|TRBV10-1|-
CASSAGAGDTQYF
TGCGCCAGCAGTGCCGGGGCTGGAGATACGCAGTATTTT
>TRBJ1-6|TRBD1|TRBV4-3|-
CASSLEDRAYNSPLHF
TGCGCCAGCAGCCTAGAGGACAGGGCCTATAATTCACCCCTCCACTTT
>TRBJ1-5|-|TRBV4-1|few
CASSQQQISNQPQHF
TGCGCCAGCAGCCAGCAACAGATTTCGAATCAGCCCCAGCATTTT
>TRBJ1-2|-|TRBV18|once
CASSPPGQPRGYTF
TGTGCCAGCTCACCACCAGGGCAGCCCCGGGGCTACACCTTC
>TRBJ2-1|TRBD1|TRBV24-1|-
CATSTGQGVDEQFF
TGTGCCACCAGTACAGGGCAGGGGGTGGATGAGCAGTTCTTC
>TRBJ2-7|-|TRBV7-8|-
CASRNRVAYEQYF
TGTGCCAGCAGGAACAGGGTTGCCTACGAGCAGTACTTC
>TRBJ1-5|-|TRBV7-6|-
CASSLGASSLGQPQHF
TGTGCCAGCAGCTTAGGGGCCTCCAGTTTGGGTCAGCCCCAGCATTTT
>TRBJ2-7|TRBD2|TRBV5-1|-
CASSLDSGGDEQYF
TGCGCCAGCAGCTTGGACAGCGGGGGTGACGAGCAGTACTTC
>TRBJ2-5|-|TRBV6-2/TRBV6-3|once
CASSQTTTTGTQYF
TGTGCCAGCAGCCAAACTACCACGACAGGGACCCAGTACTTC
>TRBJ2-2|-|TRBV5-1|-
CASSWVGRGTGELFF
TGCGCCAGCAGCTGGGTAGGCCGAGGGACCGGGGAGCTGTTTTTT
>TRBJ2-1|TRBD1|TRBV12-3/TRBV12-4|-
CASQSRGFNEQFF
TGTGCCAGCCAATCCAGGGGGTTTAATGAGCAGTTCTTC
>TRBJ2-2|-|TRBV5-1|-
CASSGEAGELFF
TGCGCCAGCAGCGGGGAGGCCGGGGAGCTGTTTTTT
>TRBJ2-7|TRBD1|TRBV30|-
CAWTPGQSSYEQYF
TGTGCCTGGACGCCGGGACAGAGCTCCTACGAGCAGTACTTC
>TRBJ2-7|-|TRBV6-2/TRBV6-3|-
CASSYRRGGSYEQYF
TGTGCCAGCAGTTACCGGCGGGGTGGGTCCTACGAGCAGTACTTC
>TRBJ2-7|-|TRBV19|-
CASSSRLVPEQYF
TGTGCCAGTAGTTCAAGACTAGTTCCTGAGCAGTACTTC
>TRBJ2-1|TRBD2|TRBV11-2|-
CASSLYSGGAGNEQFF
TGTGCCAGCAGCTTATACAGCGGGGGGGCCGGGAATGAGCAGTTCTTC
>TRBJ2-1|TRBD2|TRBV3-1/TRBV3-2|-
CASSPPGLETNEQFF
TGTGCCAGCAGCCCTCCGGGACTAGAGACCAATGAGCAGTTCTTC